Listed below are T cell receptor beta chains from one sample, sequenced in a study of post-analysis software for immune sequencing data. TCRdb reanalysed the PCR reads using MiXCR and keeps one entry per CDR3 protein. The sample consists of some 260,000 distinct CDR3 sequences, 36% of them appearing once. The specimen was blood. These receptors all come from a girl aged 10 to 17 with multiple sclerosis. CDR3s include the opening cysteine and the closing phenylalanine or tryptophan. A D gene is named only where the DNA matches it firmly. For some rows the clone size is stated as once, few or many, or as a class when expanded; others skip it.

j_call,v_call,d_call,clone_size,cdr3_aa,cdr3_nt
TRBJ2-3,TRBV9,.,many,CASSVGPPDTQYF,TGTGCCAGCAGCGTAGGTCCTCCAGATACGCAGTATTTT
TRBJ1-2,TRBV29-1,TRBD1,many,CSVAPRQGAYGYTF,TGCAGCGTTGCTCCCCGGCAGGGGGCATATGGCTACACCTTC
TRBJ2-7,TRBV27,.,.,CASSSAWGVSYNEQYF,TGTGCCAGCAGTTCCGCGTGGGGGGTCTCCTACAATGAGCAGTACTTC
TRBJ1-5,TRBV20-1,TRBD1,many,CSASGTVNQPQHF,TGCAGTGCTAGTGGGACAGTAAATCAGCCCCAGCATTTT
TRBJ2-1,TRBV5-1,.,.,CASTGMGGHNEQFF,TGCGCCAGCACCGGGATGGGGGGACACAATGAGCAGTTCTTC
TRBJ1-2,TRBV15,.,many,CATSRDLSYTF,TGTGCCACCAGCAGAGATCTCAGCTACACCTTC
TRBJ2-7,TRBV6-2/TRBV6-3,.,many,CASSSWAPGPSLEMNSYEQYF,TGTGCCAGCAGTTCGTGGGCACCGGGACCCTCGCTGGAGATGAACTCCTACGAGCAGTACTTC
TRBJ1-4,TRBV6-1,.,many,CASSFRMGATNEKLFF,TGTGCCAGCAGTTTTAGAATGGGAGCAACTAATGAAAAACTGTTTTTT
TRBJ2-2,TRBV19,.,.,CASSIVSLTGELFF,TGTGCCAGTAGTATAGTTTCGTTGACCGGGGAGCTGTTTTTT
TRBJ2-7,TRBV10-3,.,.,CASRDASSYEQYF,TGTGCCAGCCGGGACGCTAGCTCCTACGAGCAGTACTTC
TRBJ1-2,TRBV5-1,.,once,CASSLERRTAGYTF,TGCGCCAGCAGCTTGGAACGCAGGACGGCTGGCTACACCTTC
TRBJ2-3,TRBV20-1,.,.,CSARLGTSEGTDTQYF,TGCAGTGCTAGACTCGGAACGAGCGAGGGCACAGATACGCAGTATTTT
TRBJ1-5,TRBV28,TRBD1,few,CASSLGTGMQHQPQHF,TGTGCCAGCAGTTTAGGGACAGGGATGCAACACCAGCCCCAGCATTTT
TRBJ2-1,TRBV10-3,TRBD2,.,CATWTSGSGKNEQFF,TGTGCCACCTGGACTAGCGGGAGTGGTAAAAATGAGCAGTTCTTC
TRBJ2-1,TRBV6-6,.,few,CASRGTSSNNEQFF,TGTGCCAGCAGAGGGACTTCTAGTAACAATGAGCAGTTCTTC
TRBJ2-1,TRBV7-9,.,.,CASSSGGLRTLNEQFF,TGCGCCAGCAGCTCCGGGGGGCTAAGGACATTGAATGAGCAGTTCTTC
TRBJ2-7,TRBV6-2/TRBV6-3,TRBD1,many,CASRRTGSAYEQYF,TGTGCCAGCAGACGGACAGGGAGTGCCTACGAGCAGTACTTC
TRBJ2-5,TRBV7-2,TRBD2,.,CASSQGLDVGETQYF,TGTGCCAGCAGCCAGGGACTAGACGTTGGAGAGACCCAGTACTTC
TRBJ2-2,TRBV29-1,.,.,CSVGKGTAAPGELFF,TGCAGCGTGGGGAAGGGGACGGCGGCGCCCGGGGAGCTGTTTTTT
TRBJ1-2,TRBV7-2,.,many,CASSLDGGPRLYGYTF,TGTGCCAGCAGCTTAGATGGGGGCCCTAGACTCTATGGCTACACCTTC
TRBJ2-2,TRBV29-1,.,few,CSVEDHSRGTGELFF,TGCAGCGTTGAAGATCATTCCCGTGGCACCGGGGAGCTGTTTTTT
TRBJ2-1,TRBV7-3,TRBD2,many,CASSLTPTSGSYNEQFF,TGTGCCAGCAGCTTAACTCCGACTAGCGGCTCCTACAATGAGCAGTTCTTC
TRBJ1-3,TRBV28,.,few,CASSQPGSRSGNTIYF,TGTGCCAGCAGTCAACCAGGGAGCCGGAGTGGAAACACCATATATTTT
TRBJ2-3,TRBV28,.,many,CASSMTSLGTQYF,TGTGCCAGCAGTATGACTAGTCTTGGTACGCAGTATTTT
TRBJ2-3,TRBV6-2/TRBV6-3,.,many,CASRGTLDPQYF,TGTGCCAGCAGGGGGACTTTGGATCCGCAGTATTTT
TRBJ2-5,TRBV7-7,TRBD1,.,CASSTGTGAKTQYF,TGTGCCAGCAGCACCGGGACAGGGGCCAAGACCCAGTACTTC
TRBJ1-1,TRBV18,.,many,CASSPRFGGNTEAFF,TGTGCCAGCTCACCAAGGTTTGGCGGGAACACTGAAGCTTTCTTT
TRBJ1-1,TRBV29-1,TRBD1,.,CSVAGQANTEAFF,TGCAGCGTTGCTGGACAGGCGAACACTGAAGCTTTCTTT
TRBJ1-2,TRBV10-3,.,many,CAISESMMWGYTF,TGTGCCATCAGTGAGTCAATGATGTGGGGCTACACCTTC
TRBJ1-2,TRBV21-1,.,many,CASSRENMGRGENLSYGYTF,TGTGCCAGCAGCAGAGAGAATATGGGCAGGGGTGAGAACCTCAGCTATGGCTACACCTTC
TRBJ2-3,TRBV3-1,.,many,CASSQASGFTDTQYF,TGTGCCAGCAGCCAAGCTTCGGGCTTCACAGATACGCAGTATTTT
TRBJ1-1,TRBV15,.,few,CATSRDRYRLGAFF,TGTGCCACCAGCAGAGATCGGTATCGGTTGGGGGCTTTCTTT
TRBJ2-1,TRBV20-1,.,.,CSARSPSGKGETQFF,TGCAGTGCTAGATCCCCGTCCGGGAAGGGGGAGACCCAGTTCTTC
TRBJ2-3,TRBV9,TRBD1,few,CTSSEGQGLTDTQYF,TGTACCAGCAGCGAGGGACAGGGGTTGACAGATACGCAGTATTTT
TRBJ1-2,TRBV27,.,.,CASSLDPAYGYTF,TGTGCCAGCAGTTTAGACCCGGCGTATGGCTACACCTTC
TRBJ2-1,TRBV9,TRBD1,many,CASSVAPGQGNNEQFF,TGTGCCAGCAGCGTAGCCCCGGGACAGGGCAACAATGAGCAGTTCTTC
TRBJ2-7,TRBV6-1,.,once,CASCRGLSYEQYF,TGTGCCAGCTGCAGGGGACTCTCCTACGAGCAGTACTTC
TRBJ2-1,TRBV20-1,.,many,CSASPGGIEQFF,TGCAGTGCTTCACCCGGGGGTATTGAGCAGTTCTTC